Below, 8 T cell receptor beta chains from the same sample are listed, as sequenced in a study of cytomegalovirus exposure and HLA in healthy donors. PCR used 60 Vbeta primers and 13 Jbeta primers. Clones were sequenced by immunoSEQ multiplex PCR, and TCRdb holds only the in-frame ones, with some missing. The profile shows some 180,000 clones, about four fifths of them singletons. The material sequenced was PBMCs. These receptors all come from a woman between 18 and 30 years old in good health and CMV-seronegative.

CDR3 sequence reads: CAWSVQGQGTGELFF. In DNA, the CDR3 is TGTGCCTGGAGTGTACAGGGACAGGGTACCGGGGAGCTGTTTTTT. The chain employs TRBV30 and TRBJ2-2; 9 positions agree with TRBD1. Per the germline V gene, CDR1 is GTSNPN and CDR2 is SVGIG (reference sequence). Unmatched junction bases numbered 4, after V lost 0 bases and J lost 5 bases. This CDR3 is 15 amino acids long. Filled out from reference TRBV30 and TRBJ2-2, the complete variable domain reads SQTIHQWPATLVQPVGSPLSLECTVEGTSNPNLYWYRQAAGRGLQLLFYSVGIGQISSEVPQNLSASRPQDRQFILSSKKLLLSDSGFYLCAWSVQGQGTGELFFGEGSRLTVL.

The rearrangement joins TRBV7-2 to TRBJ2-7, with 7 bases lining up with TRBD1. Per the germline V gene, CDR1 is SGHTA and CDR2 is FQGNSA. The CDR3 totals 13 residues. J lost 1 base, V lost 5 bases, and 2 bases had no gene match. This chain's CDR3 is CASSGTASYEQYV. In DNA form, the CDR3 reads TGTGCCAGCAGCGGGACAGCGTCCTACGAGCAGTACGTC.

The chain employs TRBV28 and TRBJ2-7; 11 nucleotides agree with TRBD2. The V gene's germline CDR1 is MDHEN and CDR2 SYDVKM. The V and J ends lost 5 bases and 3 bases, in that order; junction bases with no gene match: 6. The CDR3 has 15 residues. Here the CDR3 DNA reads TGTGCCAGCAGTGCGGCGACTAGCGGGAACTACGAGCAGTACTTC. Amino acid sequence: CASSAATSGNYEQYF.

The rearrangement joins TRBV7-8 to TRBJ2-7; 7 nucleotides agree with TRBD1. The CDR3 runs 14 residues. V lost 2 bases and J lost 5; bases outside the gene matches: 6. CDR1 is SGHVS, CDR2 FQNEAQ, per germline. The CDR3 DNA follows: TGTGCCAGCAGCTTAAAGGGGGCGCGTAACGAGCAGTACGTC. Translated: CASSLKGARNEQYV.

The chain carries TRBV25-1 and TRBJ1-2; D is perhaps TRBD1 (5 bases). V was trimmed by 1 base and J by 8 bases, leaving 11 bases between them. The CDR3 runs 13 residues. The germline V gene has CDR1 MGHDK and CDR2 SYGVNS. The CDR3 DNA sequence: TGTGCCAGCAGTGAATCAGGGCCCGAGGGCTACACCTTC. It specifies CASSESGPEGYTF.

The chain couples TRBV29-1 to TRBJ1-1; D remains ambiguous. CDR1 SQVTM and CDR2 ANQGSEA come from the germline V gene. The CDR3 has 11 residues. Trimming shortened V by 6 bases and J by 8 bases, and 13 bases separated the two germline ends. This CDR3 reads CSVANPWEAFF. In DNA form, the CDR3 reads TGCAGCGTCGCGAACCCTTGGGAAGCTTTCTTT. The whole variable domain, filled in from reference TRBV29-1 and TRBJ1-1, reads SAVISQKPSRDICQRGTSLTIQCQVDSQVTMMFWYRQQPGQSLTLIATANQGSEATYESGFVIDKFPISRPNLTFSTLTVSNMSPEDSSIYLCSVANPWEAFFGQGTRLTVV.

This chain uses TRBV7-2 with TRBJ2-7, with D perhaps matching TRBD2 (5 bases). The germline CDR1 and CDR2 sequences are SGHTA and FQGNSA. This CDR3 comprises 15 residues. V was shortened by 1 base and J by 4 bases, with 14 bases between the two germline ends. The CDR3 DNA is TGTGCCAGCAGCTTAGGAGCGAACGGGGTATACGAGCAGTACTTC. It specifies CASSLGANGVYEQYF.

The rearrangement joins TRBV9 to TRBJ2-7; 12 bases agree with TRBD2. Germline loops: CDR1 SGDLS, CDR2 YYNGEE. With 0 bases clipped from V and 4 bases from J, the junction kept 2 bases outside the gene matches. The CDR3 contains 15 residues. Here the CDR3 reads CASSVGLAGGYEQYF. The CDR3 region has the DNA TGTGCCAGCAGCGTAGGTCTAGCGGGAGGGTACGAGCAGTACTTC. The full variable domain, completed using reference TRBV9 and TRBJ2-7, is DSGVTQTPKHLITATGQRVTLRCSPRSGDLSVYWYQQSLDQGLQFLIQYYNGEERAKGNILERFSAQQFPDLHSELNLSSLELGDSALYFCASSVGLAGGYEQYFGPGTRLTVT.